The present entry profiles one TCR beta chain with its context. The sample comes from a study of blood T cell repertoires in COVID-19. In the study overall: Sites across the United States, Italy and Spain contributed samples from acute and convalescent COVID-19. PBMCs, B-cell-depleted T cells, or T cells were the source of the cDNA or gDNA that made up the material.

The repertoire was sequenced with immunoSEQ multiplex PCR; TCRdb's copy has only in-frame clones and lacks some. The data hold around 290,000 clones, with around nine tenths observed a single time. The CDR3 loop spans 13 amino acids. Unmatched junction bases numbered 2, after V lost 4 bases and J lost 6 bases. In germline, CDR1 is MGHDK, CDR2 SYGVNS. Participants, 18 to 89 years old, spanned approximately 26 US areas. Cohorts were determined from participant-reported clinical history. V and J are TRBV25-1 and TRBJ1-2, with 10 bases identical to TRBD1. The receptor comes from a middle-aged woman who had recovered from COVID-19. Material: PBMCs or T cells enriched from blood (not recorded which). CDR3 in amino acids: CASSAGQGDGYTF. In DNA form, the CDR3 reads TGTGCCAGCAGTGCCGGACAGGGGGATGGCTACACCTTC.